These 17 T cell receptor beta chains were sequenced from one sample in a study of blood T cells in healthy people across ages. Alongside a J-beta primer mix, a sample-barcoded 5' primer served in a second PCR lasting roughly 6 to 12 cycles. TCRdb re-analysed the 5' RACE reads in MiXCR, keeping a single row per CDR3 protein. The profile shows about 730,000 distinct CDR3 sequences, more than 40% of them singletons. Sequencing input: blood. The receptor source for this set is a woman aged 55 to 70 in good health.

CDR3 in DNA: TGTGCCTGGAGCTTCGAGGCGAACACTGAAGCTTTCTTT. The encoded protein is CAWSFEANTEAFF. The rearrangement uses TRBV30 and TRBJ1-1; D not resolved. Looked up from germline, CDR1 is GTSNPN and CDR2 is SVGIG (reference sequence). This CDR3 has 13 residues. Trimming left V 3 bases short and J 1 base short, with 9 bases between.

This clonotype appeared a few times. The V and J genes are TRBV20-1 and TRBJ2-3; TRBD2 aligns across 9 bases. With 5 bases clipped from V and 4 bases from J, the junction kept 4 bases outside the gene matches. Per the germline V gene, CDR1 is DFQATT and CDR2 is SNEGSKA (reference sequence). The CDR3 runs 13 residues. The CDR3 loop reads CSAEAGGPDTQYF. The CDR3 nucleotides are TGCAGTGCTGAGGCGGGAGGGCCAGATACGCAGTATTTT.

This clonotype occurred a few times. The chain combines TRBV9 with TRBJ1-6; D is unclear. Trimming pared 0 bases from V and 13 bases from J, leaving 11 bases between. The CDR3 extends over 13 amino acids. The germline V gene encodes CDR1 SGDLS and CDR2 YYNGEE. The CDR3 region has the DNA TGTGCCAGCAGCGTAGGGCTATATTTCCCCCTCCACTTT. Translating gives CASSVGLYFPLHF.

Only a few counts were recorded for this clonotype. The rearrangement joins TRBV9 to TRBJ1-1; possibly TRBD1 for D (5 bases). The CDR3 length is 16 residues. Germline CDR1 SGDLS, CDR2 YYNGEE. Trimming shortened V by 4 bases and J by 0 bases, and 16 bases separated the two germline ends. The CDR3 reads CASSSLYRGLNTEAFF. CDR3 bases: TGTGCCAGCAGCTCCTTATACCGGGGCCTGAACACTGAAGCTTTCTTT.

The gene calls are TRBV7-2 and TRBJ2-1; 11 bases agree with TRBD2. The V gene end was trimmed by 5 bases and the J gene end by 5 bases; junction bases not matched to a gene: 11. The CDR3 covers 17 residues. Germline V gene sequence: CDR1 SGHTA, CDR2 FQGNSA. Here the CDR3 reads CASSPGRLAGIDNEQFF. DNA for the CDR3: TGTGCCAGCAGCCCAGGGCGACTAGCGGGGATAGACAATGAGCAGTTCTTC.

Turning to this clonotype: Germline is not matched at one junction end, which may reflect a read error. The chain has TRBV4-1 and TRBJ2-7; perhaps TRBD1 as D (6 bases). The CDR3 has 17 amino acids. CDR1 and CDR2 from the germline V gene are MGHRA and YSYEKL. For the CDR3, the DNA is TGCGTCAGCAGCCAAGATTTCGGGCAGGGGTTCTCCTACGAGCAGTACTTC. This encodes CVSSQDFGQGFSYEQYF.

The CDR3 loop reads CASSYNRGLIETQYF. CDR3 nucleotide sequence: TGTGCCAGCAGTTACAACAGGGGGCTCATAGAGACCCAGTACTTC. The V and J genes are TRBV6-6 and TRBJ2-5; 9 bases match TRBD1. Germline-derived CDR1 and CDR2 are MNHNY and SVGAGI (reference sequence). This CDR3 spans 15 amino acids. The V gene end was trimmed by 2 bases and the J gene end by 4 bases; junction bases not matched to a gene: 5.

The rearrangement joins TRBV6-6 to TRBJ2-7; possible D gene TRBD2, 6 bases. The CDR3 is 13 residues long. Trimming took off 6 bases at V and 6 bases at J, with 15 bases between the two ends. CDR1 is MNHNY and CDR2 is SVGAGI in the germline V gene (reference sequence). This CDR3 reads CASSRVGGREQYF. Here the CDR3 DNA reads TGTGCCAGCAGCCGCGTGGGGGGACGCGAGCAGTACTTC.

This clonotype occurred a few times. The genes are TRBV20-1 and TRBJ2-5; TRBD2 matches 9 bases. The CDR3 consists of 15 residues. Losses at the gene ends were 3 bases for V and 1 base for J; bases not matched to a gene: 6. Germline-derived CDR1 and CDR2 are DFQATT and SNEGSKA (reference sequence). The CDR3, as DNA: TGCAGTGCTAGTATTAGCGGGGGACTCCAAGAGACCCAGTACTTC. Its translation is CSASISGGLQETQYF.

This clonotype has ten or more counts. The gene calls are TRBV29-1 and TRBJ2-5; TRBD1 matches at 8 bases. V was clipped by 4 bases and J by 1 base; unmatched bases: 5. Per germline, CDR1 SQVTM and CDR2 ANQGSEA. The CDR3 has 14 residues. The CDR3 sequence: CSVAGQGGQETQYF. The CDR3 coding sequence is TGCAGCGTTGCAGGACAGGGAGGCCAAGAGACCCAGTACTTC. Together with reference TRBV29-1 and TRBJ2-5, the CDR3 gives the full variable domain: SAVISQKPSRDICQRGTSLTIQCQVDSQVTMMFWYRQQPGQSLTLIATANQGSEATYESGFVIDKFPISRPNLTFSTLTVSNMSPEDSSIYLCSVAGQGGQETQYFGPGTRLLVL.

This clonotype was seen just once. This rearrangement joins TRBV29-1 to TRBJ1-3; 8 nucleotides match TRBD1. The CDR3 has 11 amino acids. Losses at the gene ends were 5 bases for V and 8 bases for J; bases not matched to a gene: 2. Germline values: CDR1 SQVTM, CDR2 ANQGSEA. The CDR3 protein is CSVNRGDTIYF. The DNA of the CDR3 is TGCAGCGTTAACAGGGGGGACACCATATATTTT.

The chain links TRBV7-8 to TRBJ2-7; tentative D call: TRBD2 (5 bases). The ends were cut back, 8 bases at V and 4 bases at J, with 9 bases in the middle. From germline, CDR1 is SGHVS and CDR2 FQNEAQ. The CDR3 loop spans 11 amino acids. CDR3 nucleotides: TGTGCCAGCTTCGGAGGATACGAGCAGTACTTC. The encoded protein is CASFGGYEQYF.

This clonotype appeared many times. A read error may produce the germline difference seen at one junction end. The chain links TRBV5-1 to TRBJ2-5, with D perhaps given as TRBD1 or TRBD2 (5 bases each). The CDR3 consists of 13 residues. Germline loops: CDR1 SGHRS, CDR2 YFSETQ. CDR3 protein: CASSPRGGETQYF. For the CDR3, the DNA is TGTGCCAGCAGCCCGAGGGGTGGAGAGACCCAGTACTTC.

This clonotype was counted a few times. The chain has TRBV9 and TRBJ2-7; 8 positions match TRBD2. V was clipped by 3 bases and J by 4 bases; unmatched bases: 9. This CDR3 is built from 15 residues. Germline CDR1 reads SGDLS; CDR2 reads YYNGEE. The CDR3 here is CASSATGGGLYEQYF. The CDR3 DNA reads as TGTGCCAGCAGCGCGACCGGGGGGGGATTATACGAGCAGTACTTC.

The chain uses TRBV11-2 and TRBJ2-1; perhaps TRBD2 as D (6 bases). CDR1 SGHAT and CDR2 FQNNGV come from the germline V gene. The V end was cut by 4 bases, the J end by 4 bases, with 14 bases between. The CDR3 has 15 residues. Here the CDR3 DNA reads TGTGCCAGCAGCTCCCTGGAGGGTGCGTACAATGAGCAGTTCTTC. Translated, it gives CASSSLEGAYNEQFF.

This clonotype has ten or more counts. The V call is TRBV14, the J call TRBJ2-7; TRBD1 or TRBD2 may be the D gene (6 bases each). This CDR3 region has 16 residues. Germline-derived CDR1 and CDR2 are SGHDN and FVKESK. V was clipped by 0 bases and J by 0 bases, with 12 bases between them. This CDR3 reads CASSQEWGDISYEQYF. CDR3 sequence (DNA): TGTGCCAGCAGCCAAGAATGGGGGGACATCTCCTACGAGCAGTACTTC.

The rearrangement links TRBV28 to TRBJ2-3, with a weak D call TRBD1 (6 bases). Trimming left V 4 bases short and J 3 bases short, with 11 bases between. Germline V lookup: CDR1 MDHEN, CDR2 SYDVKM. The CDR3 covers 14 residues. CDR3 nucleotide sequence: TGTGCCAGCAGTTCCAGGGGAAAGACAGATACGCAGTATTTT. Translating it yields CASSSRGKTDTQYF.